A single sample gave rise to the 16 T cell receptor beta chains below, sequenced in a study of identical twins. TCRdb redid the calling of the 5' RACE reads with MiXCR, one entry per CDR3 protein. The table lists 400,000 to 600,000 distinct CDR3 sequences, around 20% of them singletons, with 0.48% in the top ten. Another study also made use of these data, one on yellow fever vaccine responses in identical twins.

Sequencing was performed on CD4+ T cells sorted from blood. The receptors originated from a woman under 30 in good health.

Only a few counts were recorded for this clonotype. The chain employs TRBV7-3 and TRBJ2-1; either TRBD1 or TRBD2 may fit D (5 bases each). The CDR3 extends over 14 amino acids. V was clipped by 5 bases and J by 4 bases, with 12 bases between them. Germline values: CDR1 SGHTA, CDR2 FQGTGA. CDR3 coding DNA: TGTGCCAGCAGCCCGGGACGGGAATACAATGAGCAGTTCTTC. It yields the protein CASSPGREYNEQFF.

V and J are TRBV9 and TRBJ2-3; 7 bases are a match to TRBD2. Germline lookup yields CDR1 SGDLS and CDR2 YYNGEE. The trim removed 1 base at V and 2 bases at J, leaving 4 bases unmatched. The CDR3 spans 15 residues. The CDR3 here is CASSVTSVPTDTQYF. The CDR3 bases are TGTGCCAGCAGCGTAACTAGCGTGCCCACAGATACGCAGTATTTT.

V is TRBV4-2 and J is TRBJ2-1, with D perhaps matching TRBD1 (6 bases). From germline, CDR1 is LGHNA and CDR2 YNFKEQ. CDR3 length: 16 amino acids. Trimming took 0 bases from V and 1 from J, leaving 10 bases between them. This CDR3 is CASSQEEDRSYNEQFF. CDR3 coding DNA: TGTGCCAGCAGCCAAGAGGAGGACAGATCCTACAATGAGCAGTTCTTC.

This CDR3 is CASKGDTQYF. CDR3 DNA: TGCGCCAGCAAAGGAGATACGCAGTATTTT. This chain connects TRBV5-1 to TRBJ2-3; D uncertain. Deletions cut 6 bases from V and 5 bases from J, with 4 bases between. Germline V gives CDR1 SGHRS, CDR2 YFSETQ. The CDR3 runs to 10 residues. The full variable domain, rest sourced from reference TRBV5-1 and TRBJ2-3, is KAGVTQTPRYLIKTRGQQVTLSCSPISGHRSVSWYQQTPGQGLQFLFEYFSETQRNKGNFPGRFSGRQFSNSRSEMNVSTLELGDSALYLCASKGDTQYFGPGTRLTVL.

This clonotype showed up just a few times. The V and J genes are TRBV20-1 and TRBJ1-2, with TRBD1 matching 11 bases. V shed 7 bases, J shed 7 bases, and the junction held 5 bases outside the gene matches. The germline V gene encodes CDR1 DFQATT and CDR2 SNEGSKA (reference sequence). This CDR3 has 12 residues. The CDR3 bases are TGCAGTGGGACAGGGGGCAAGAGTGGCTACACCTTC. It specifies CSGTGGKSGYTF.

The chain links TRBV7-6 to TRBJ2-6; D gene uncertain. The CDR3 loop spans 17 amino acids. Looked up from germline, CDR1 is SGHVS and CDR2 is FNYEAQ. Trimming cost V 2 bases and J 0 bases, with 11 bases left between them. CDR3 DNA: TGTGCCAGCAGCTTAAACAGTTTTAACTCTGGGGCCAACGTCCTGACTTTC. Its translation is CASSLNSFNSGANVLTF.

This clonotype turned up a few times. The V call is TRBV15, the J call TRBJ2-7; D is unclear. The CDR3 covers 13 residues. The V end lost 0 bases, the J end lost 3 bases, and 6 bases lay between the germline ends. Germline-derived CDR1 and CDR2 are LNHNV and YYDKDF (reference sequence). The CDR3 spells CATSRDHGYEQYF. DNA for the CDR3: TGTGCCACCAGCAGAGATCATGGCTACGAGCAGTACTTC.

The J gene is TRBJ2-2, the V gene TRBV18, with 11 bases matching TRBD2. This CDR3 comprises 18 residues. Germline V CDR1 and CDR2: KGHSH, LQKENI. V gave up 1 base and J gave up 0 bases; unmatched junction bases: 4. CDR3 amino acids: CASSPLGTSGSNTGELFF. The CDR3 region has the DNA TGTGCCAGCTCACCACTAGGGACTAGCGGATCGAACACCGGGGAGCTGTTTTTT.

This rearrangement joins TRBV7-8 to TRBJ2-2; 7 nucleotides agree with TRBD2. The germline V gene has CDR1 SGHVS and CDR2 FQNEAQ. The CDR3 is made up of 16 amino acids. V dropped 2 bases and J dropped 1; count of bases not matched to a gene: 4. The CDR3 is CASSLTAGLNTGELFF. The CDR3 bases are TGTGCCAGCAGCTTAACAGCGGGGTTGAACACCGGGGAGCTGTTTTTT.

The chain joins TRBV7-9 to TRBJ2-1, with 7 bases aligning to TRBD1. The germline V gene has CDR1 SEHNR and CDR2 FQNEAQ (reference sequence). CDR3 length: 13 amino acids. The V and J ends lost 3 bases and 7 bases, in that order; junction bases with no gene match: 3. CDR3 amino acids: CASSLSRGNEQFF. DNA for the CDR3: TGTGCCAGCAGCTTGTCCAGGGGGAATGAGCAGTTCTTC.

This clonotype has a handful of counts. The chain carries TRBV4-1 and TRBJ2-2; D is unclear. Germline CDR1 MGHRA, CDR2 YSYEKL. Trimming cost V 4 bases and J 5 bases, with 17 bases left between them. CDR3 length: 16 residues. The DNA for the CDR3 is TGCGCCAGCAGCCGTACGGTCGTTGGAGATACCGGGGAGCTGTTTTTT. Encoded protein: CASSRTVVGDTGELFF.

There are a few counts of this clonotype. Written as DNA, the CDR3 is TGTGCCAGCATGGGTAGACCGAACACCGGGGAGCTGTTTTTT. Residues: CASMGRPNTGELFF. The chain employs TRBV6-1 and TRBJ2-2; unclear D gene. Trimming pared 7 bases from V and 0 bases from J, leaving 9 bases between. CDR3 length equals 14 residues. Germline values: CDR1 MNHNS, CDR2 SASEGT.

The rearrangement links TRBV5-1 to TRBJ2-1; 10 bases map to TRBD1. J was trimmed by 9 bases and V by 4 bases; bases with no gene match: 10. The germline V gene encodes CDR1 SGHRS and CDR2 YFSETQ. The CDR3 extends over 15 amino acids. The CDR3 is CASSPGGTGVGEQFF. The CDR3 bases are TGCGCCAGCAGCCCCGGAGGGACAGGGGTCGGTGAGCAGTTCTTC.

This clonotype has just a few counts. In nucleotides, the CDR3 is TGTGCCACCAGTGCTCCGGCGGGATCAGCCCGCAGCGGGGAGCTGTTTTTT. It yields the protein CATSAPAGSARSGELFF. The rearrangement joins TRBV24-1 to TRBJ2-2; D perhaps matches TRBD2 (6 bases). This CDR3 comprises 17 residues. Germline values: CDR1 KGHDR, CDR2 SFDVKD. V lost 5 bases and J 7 bases, leaving 22 bases between the germline ends.

A single count supports this clonotype. The chain recombines TRBV12-3 or TRBV12-4 with TRBJ2-7; a weak D match, TRBD2 (6 bases). The CDR3 extends over 14 amino acids. Trimming cost V 3 bases and J 3 bases, with 12 bases left between them. As DNA, the CDR3 is TGTGCCAGCAGTTTGCGGGACCCGGGCTACGAGCAGTACTTC. Translation gives CASSLRDPGYEQYF.

V and J are TRBV29-1 and TRBJ2-1, with TRBD2 identical over 11 bases. After removal of 4 bases from V and 10 bases from J, the junction contained 9 bases not matched to a gene. The CDR3 sequence is 14 residues long. Germline V lookup: CDR1 SQVTM, CDR2 ANQGSEA. The CDR3 protein is CSVVLAGVQGEQFF. The CDR3 DNA reads as TGCAGCGTTGTACTAGCGGGAGTGCAAGGGGAGCAGTTCTTC.